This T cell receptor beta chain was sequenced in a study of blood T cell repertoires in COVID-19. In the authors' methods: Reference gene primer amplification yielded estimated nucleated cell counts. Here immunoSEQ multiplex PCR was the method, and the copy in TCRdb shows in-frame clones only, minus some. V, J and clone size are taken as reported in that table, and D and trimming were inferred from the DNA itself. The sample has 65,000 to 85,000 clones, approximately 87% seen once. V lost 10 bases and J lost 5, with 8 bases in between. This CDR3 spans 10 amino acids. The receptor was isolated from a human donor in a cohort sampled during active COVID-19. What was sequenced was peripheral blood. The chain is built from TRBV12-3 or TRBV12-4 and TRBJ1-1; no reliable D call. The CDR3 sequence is CANPQTEAFF. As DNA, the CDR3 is TGTGCCAACCCCCAGACTGAAGCTTTCTTT.